This TCR beta chain was identified in a study of shared clonotypes between healthy human individuals. Study outcomes and limitations: Naive subsets tended to show greater estimated richness than memory subsets.

Naive CD8 cells were CD45RO-negative, positively selected for CCR7, excluding terminally differentiated effector memory CD45RA+ cells. Donors were healthy HIV-negative adults without recently reported acute infections or vaccinations. Each PCR replicate from the sorted subsets contained around 0.2 ug DNA, which is some 32,000 T cell genomes. Sequencing used immunoSEQ multiplex PCR; TCRdb keeps in-frame clones, though not all of them. The table records about 1.9 million clones, 90% to 95% of them present only once. With regard to this clone: What it binds is not known.

Per germline, CDR1 SEHNR and CDR2 FQNEAQ (reference sequence). V lost 2 bases and J lost 3, with 10 bases in between. The CDR3 loop spans 15 amino acids. Sequencing was carried out using naive CD8+ T cells from PBMCs. The rearrangement joins TRBV7-9 to TRBJ2-2; D may correspond to TRBD1 or TRBD2 (6 bases each). This TCR was sampled from a man younger than 35 in good health. Some clones in this sample may be carry-over from other donors' samples. The CDR3 DNA reads as TGTGCCAGCAGCTTAAATGGGGGGCACACCGGGGAGCTGTTTTTT. Its translation is CASSLNGGHTGELFF.